This TCR beta chain was observed in a study of OX40 agonist ivuxolimab in advanced cancers. The repertoire was sequenced with immunoSEQ multiplex PCR; TCRdb's copy has only in-frame clones and lacks some. The sample lists just under 85,000 clones; 75% to 90% were seen once. The receptor's source is an adult with an advanced solid tumor such as melanoma, head and neck, liver or kidney cancer. The specimen comprised CD4+ or CD8+ T cells sorted from blood, sampled in a trial of the OX40 agonist ivuxolimab.

CDR3 protein: CASSQEGFGTLTNEKLFF. The CDR3 nucleotides read TGCGCCAGCAGCCAAGAGGGATTCGGTACTCTAACCAATGAAAAACTGTTTTTT. The chain employs TRBV4-3 and TRBJ1-4; D remains ambiguous. V lost 0 bases and J 5 bases, leaving 19 bases between the germline ends. This CDR3 is built from 18 residues. Germline lookup yields CDR1 LGHNA and CDR2 YSLEER.